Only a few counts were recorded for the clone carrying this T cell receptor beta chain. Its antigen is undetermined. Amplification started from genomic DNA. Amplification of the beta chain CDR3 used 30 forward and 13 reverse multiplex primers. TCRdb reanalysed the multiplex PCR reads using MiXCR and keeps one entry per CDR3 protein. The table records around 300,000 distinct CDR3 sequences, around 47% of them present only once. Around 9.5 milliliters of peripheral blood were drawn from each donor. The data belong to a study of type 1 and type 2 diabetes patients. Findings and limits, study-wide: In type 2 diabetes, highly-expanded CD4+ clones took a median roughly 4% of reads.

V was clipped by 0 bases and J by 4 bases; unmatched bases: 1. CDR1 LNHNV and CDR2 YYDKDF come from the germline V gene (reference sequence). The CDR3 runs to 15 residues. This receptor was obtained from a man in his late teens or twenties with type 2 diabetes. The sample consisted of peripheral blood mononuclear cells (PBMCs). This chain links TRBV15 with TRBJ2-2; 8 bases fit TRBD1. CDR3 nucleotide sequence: TGTGCCACCAGCAGAGACAGGGGGCCCACCGGGGAGCTGTTTTTT. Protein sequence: CATSRDRGPTGELFF. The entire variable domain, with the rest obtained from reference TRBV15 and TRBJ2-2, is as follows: DAMVIQNPRYQVTQFGKPVTLSCSQTLNHNVMYWYQQKSSQAPKLLFHYYDKDFNNEADTPDNFQSRRPNTSFCFLDIRSPGLGDTAMYLCATSRDRGPTGELFFGEGSRLTVL.